This T cell receptor (beta chain) was sequenced for a study of T cell responses to AZD1222 COVID-19 vaccine. The study's findings and limits: Possibly, clonal diversity was underestimated; donors were largely white British and included more females. Scientists sampled the repertoires only once the peak T cell response had passed.

Concerning this clone: Its antigen is unidentified.

Method: immunoSEQ multiplex PCR; TCRdb's copy keeps in-frame clones and lacks some. The sample has about 190,000 clones, around 92% seen once; the top ten hold 9.2%. The V end was cut by 6 bases, the J end by 1 base, with 9 bases between. The CDR3 contains 13 residues. Germline values: CDR1 LGHDT, CDR2 YNNKEL (reference sequence). The sequencing used peripheral blood, collected on day 0 of AZD1222 vaccination. The V and J genes are TRBV3-1 (or the pseudogene TRBV3-2) and TRBJ1-1; D is unclear. This sequence originates from an adult in good health. CDR3: CASSSAGNTEAFF. DNA for the CDR3: TGTGCCAGCAGTTCGGCAGGGAACACTGAAGCTTTCTTT.